This T cell receptor beta chain was identified during a study of cytomegalovirus exposure and HLA in healthy donors. Study results and limitations: Likely technical artifact: a cluster of highly shared sequence variants. Indistinguishable V segments, including TRBV6-2 and TRBV6-3, were excluded. The records held CMV serostatus as the only immune exposure information.

With respect to this clone: What it recognizes is unknown.

Healthy bone marrow donors made up the donor group. The CDR3 loop spans 13 amino acids. Looked up from germline, CDR1 is LNHDA and CDR2 is SQIVND (reference sequence). Trimming took 8 bases from V and 4 from J, leaving 11 bases between them. The primer mix had 60 Vbeta and 13 Jbeta primers. Method: immunoSEQ multiplex PCR; TCRdb's copy keeps in-frame clones and lacks some. The sample carries around 100,000 clones, about four fifths recorded once. Sequencing used PBMCs. This clonotype was obtained from a woman aged 18-29 years in good health and CMV-seropositive. The chain recombines TRBV19 with TRBJ1-4, with TRBD1 as a possible D gene (5 bases). The CDR3: CASAGRSNEKLFF. In DNA, the CDR3 is TGTGCCAGTGCAGGGCGAAGTAATGAAAAACTGTTTTTT.